These 4 T cell receptor beta chains came from one sample sequenced in a study of T cell responses to AZD1222 COVID-19 vaccine. Method: immunoSEQ multiplex PCR; TCRdb's copy keeps in-frame clones and lacks some. The sample contains over 95,000 clones, just over 90% of which appear only once. This specimen consisted of peripheral blood, obtained on day 0 of AZD1222 vaccination. These receptors were collected from an adult in good health.

The CDR3, as DNA: TGTGCCAGCGGGCCGATGGACACCGGGGAGCTGTTTTTT. This codes for CASGPMDTGELFF. The chain employs TRBV27 and TRBJ2-2; D not certain. The CDR3 is 13 residues long. With 8 bases removed from V and 3 bases from J, the gap between germline ends came to 10 bases. Per germline, CDR1 MNHEY and CDR2 SMNVEV (reference sequence).

The V and J genes are TRBV2 and TRBJ2-3, with 12 bases identical to TRBD2. This CDR3 has 15 residues. Germline CDR1 SNHLY, CDR2 FYNNEI. The V and J ends lost 5 bases and 4 bases, in that order; junction bases with no gene match: 4. The DNA for the CDR3 is TGTGCCAGCAGTCCTCGACTAGCGGGAGCAGATACGCAGTATTTT. This sequence encodes CASSPRLAGADTQYF.

The J gene is TRBJ2-1, the V gene TRBV19; 7 bases align to TRBD1. CDR3 size: 14 residues. Germline CDR1 and CDR2: LNHDA and SQIVND (reference sequence). With 6 bases clipped from V and 0 bases from J, the junction kept 2 bases outside the gene matches. In DNA form, the CDR3 reads TGTGCCAGTAGACCAGGGGGCTCCTACAATGAGCAGTTCTTC. Translating gives CASRPGGSYNEQFF.

The V and J genes are TRBV27 and TRBJ2-2; D unclear. The V gene's germline CDR1 is MNHEY and CDR2 SMNVEV (reference sequence). V gave up 8 bases and J gave up 5 bases, with 12 bases separating them. The CDR3 sequence is 13 residues long. The CDR3 sequence: CASRPIYTGELFF. The CDR3 bases are TGTGCCAGCCGACCCATATATACCGGGGAGCTGTTTTTT.